The clone carrying this T cell receptor beta chain appeared a few times. Participant-reported clinical history was the basis for cohort assignment. The data belong to a study of blood T cell repertoires in COVID-19. Study-level information: The United States, Italy and Spain supplied acute and convalescent COVID-19 samples. Sources were T cells, B-cell-depleted T cells, or PBMCs; the material itself was cDNA or gDNA.

Authors' data handling: Estimation of nucleated cell counts relied on the amplification of reference gene primers. Using immunoSEQ multiplex PCR, the repertoire was profiled, and TCRdb retains in-frame clones only, with some absent. The DNA gave D and trimming, while V, J and clone size come from that table. The sample comprises about 360,000 clones, over 75% of which are singletons, and roughly 2% rests with the top ten. This sequence was found in a man in his forties in a cohort exposed to, infected with or recovered from COVID-19 (not recorded which). The specimen was PBMCs or T cells enriched from blood (not recorded which).

The CDR3 here is CASSVGPGWNQPQHF. The CDR3, as DNA: TGTGCCAGCAGCGTAGGCCCAGGTTGGAATCAGCCCCAGCATTTT. V is TRBV9 and J is TRBJ1-5; unclear D gene. CDR3 length: 15 residues. The V end was cut by 0 bases, the J end by 4 bases, with 11 bases between. Germline CDR1 SGDLS, CDR2 YYNGEE.